This section outlines one TCR beta chain sequence together with its context. What it recognizes is unknown. This record belongs to a study of CD8 T cells in ankylosing spondylitis. General study points: In the blood and synovial fluid of reactive arthritis, some motif variants had been previously reported. Matched ankylosing spondylitis synovial fluid reportedly showed significant enrichment of disease-linked clones. In ankylosing spondylitis blood, a motif of eight highly homologous TCR beta variants appeared characteristic.

V shed 1 base and J 9 bases; nucleotides not matched to a gene: 14. CDR3 length: 17 amino acids. Germline V CDR1 and CDR2: LGHNA, YNFKEQ. Each TCR beta library was made by quantitative 5'-RACE that incorporated molecular barcodes. TCRdb re-analysed the 5' RACE reads in MiXCR, keeping a single row per CDR3 protein. The table records fewer than 650,000 distinct CDR3 sequences, roughly 12% of them present only once. This TCR was recovered from a male donor with ankylosing spondylitis. Input material: blood, either unsorted or a sorted T cell fraction (not recorded which). The chain recombines TRBV4-2 with TRBJ2-1; 8 bases fit TRBD2. The DNA of the CDR3 is TGTGCCAGCAGCCAAGCGCGGAGCGGGAGAGATGTCGGTGAGCAGTTCTTC. Translation gives CASSQARSGRDVGEQFF.